This is a list of T cell receptor beta chains from one sample in a study of blood T cell repertoires in COVID-19. Generated by immunoSEQ multiplex PCR, the TCRdb table keeps only in-frame clones and is missing some. The sample contains about 79,000 clones, around 89% of which appear only once. Material: peripheral blood. The origin of the receptors is a man in his 70s with active or convalescent COVID-19. CDR3s include the opening cysteine and the closing phenylalanine or tryptophan. The D gene is left open where the match is weak. The size entry is marked missing in some rows and otherwise reads once, few, many or a size class.

V gene	J gene	clone size	D gene	CDR3 DNA	CDR3 protein
TRBV10-2	TRBJ2-1	.	.	TGCGCCAGCAGTGAGTCGGGGCGAAGCTCCTACAATGAGCAGTTCTTC	CASSESGRSSYNEQFF
TRBV10-3	TRBJ1-1	few	.	TGTGCCATCAGTCCCGCAGACAACATGAACACTGAAGCTTTCTTT	CAISPADNMNTEAFF
TRBV3-1/TRBV3-2	TRBJ1-4	.	.	TGTGCCAGCTCAGACAGGCTCGTACTCGGCATTGAAAAACTGTTTTTT	CASSDRLVLGIEKLFF
TRBV30	TRBJ1-2	once	TRBD1	TGTGCCTGGAGTTCAACGCGGGGACAGGGAGCCTATGGCTACACCTTC	CAWSSTRGQGAYGYTF
TRBV21-1	TRBJ2-5	.	.	TGTGCCAGCACTAGAGCAGAGACCCAGTACTTC	CASTRAETQYF
TRBV12-3/TRBV12-4	TRBJ1-2	.	.	TGTGCCAGCAGTTTAGGTACTGGTTATGGCTACACCTTC	CASSLGTGYGYTF
TRBV10-1	TRBJ1-2	.	TRBD1	TGCGCCATCCAATGGACAGGCGAGACTAACTATGGCTACACCTTC	CAIQWTGETNYGYTF
TRBV5-4	TRBJ2-1	.	TRBD2	TGTGCCAGCAGCTTGCGGCGGACTAGCGAGGGGGGCGCCTACAATGAGCAGTTCTTC	CASSLRRTSEGGAYNEQFF
TRBV28	TRBJ1-1	.	.	TGTGCCAGCAGAAGTGTCGGGGAAAACACTGAAGCTTTCTTT	CASRSVGENTEAFF
TRBV7-3	TRBJ2-1	.	.	TGTGCCAGCAGCTTAGCGGGACCCCGGCGGGATGAGCAGTTCTTC	CASSLAGPRRDEQFF
TRBV23-1	TRBJ1-1	.	.	TGCGCCAGCAGTCCCCTCGTGGACTACACTGAAGCTTTCTTT	CASSPLVDYTEAFF
TRBV2	TRBJ2-1	.	TRBD2	TGTGCCAGCAGTGAAGGGGGGGGACTAGCGGGAGGTATATACAATGAGCAGTTCTTC	CASSEGGGLAGGIYNEQFF
TRBV19	TRBJ1-2	.	TRBD1	TGTGCCAGTAGTTCAACCTGGACAGGGGGCTCTGGCTACACCTTC	CASSSTWTGGSGYTF
TRBV3-1/TRBV3-2	TRBJ1-1	few	.	TGTGCCAGCAGCCCTCAGGTCTCGGGGACTGAAGCTTTCTTT	CASSPQVSGTEAFF
TRBV6-5	TRBJ2-7	.	.	TGTGCCAGCAAAACATATTCCTACGAGCAGTACTTC	CASKTYSYEQYF